This T cell receptor (beta chain) was found in a study of CD8 T cells in Susac syndrome. Those who served as multiple sclerosis controls were treatment-naive patients with stable or active relapsing-remitting disease. FACS enriched CD8+ TEMRA cells, while bulk CD8+ and CD4+ were negatively isolated. Germline CDR1 SGDLS, CDR2 YYNGEE. With V trimmed by 3 bases and J by 5 bases, 11 bases remained unmatched. The CDR3 spans 16 residues. Reverse transcription of roughly 0.5 to 1 ug RNA was carried out with random hexamers. Amplification of TCR beta CDR3 used immunoSEQ multiplex PCR across 54 Vbeta and 13 Jbeta. TCRdb re-called the immunoSEQ multiplex PCR reads with MiXCR, one entry per CDR3 protein. This table has under 350,000 distinct CDR3 sequences, around 92% appearing once.

The TCR sequence derives from a human donor with multiple sclerosis. Sample: CD4+ T cells from PBMCs. The chain joins TRBV9 to TRBJ2-7; TRBD2 matches 10 bases. The CDR3 region has the DNA TGTGCCAGCAGCGCCCCGGCGGCTAGCGGGAGAGACGAGCAGTACTTC. It translates to CASSAPAASGRDEQYF.